The T cell receptor beta chain under discussion was sequenced for a study of T cells after yellow fever vaccination. The study, taken as a whole, reports: The bulk population could contribute abundant contaminating clonotypes to FACS-sorted repertoires. Compared with primary, the secondary response was weaker and peaked at day 5, not 15.

5'RACE template switching generated TCR cDNA, adding a universal primer site and UMIs. MiXCR, run by TCRdb on the 5' RACE reads, gives a single entry per CDR3 protein. The data show 550,000 to 750,000 distinct CDR3 sequences, about 13% seen once. The CDR3 runs 14 residues. Unmatched junction bases numbered 4, after V lost 5 bases and J lost 3 bases. Germline CDR1 reads SGHTA; CDR2 reads FQGNSA. This clonotype was picked up a small number of times. Its target is unknown. The source of this sequence is a young man who received the YFV17D yellow fever vaccine. This sequence joins TRBV7-2 and TRBJ2-7, with TRBD1 identical over 10 bases. Sequenced here: PBMCs, sampled on the day of the yellow fever booster vaccination. In DNA, the CDR3 is TGTGCCAGCAGCATCGGACAGGGGGGCTACGAGCAGTACTTC. It specifies CASSIGQGGYEQYF.